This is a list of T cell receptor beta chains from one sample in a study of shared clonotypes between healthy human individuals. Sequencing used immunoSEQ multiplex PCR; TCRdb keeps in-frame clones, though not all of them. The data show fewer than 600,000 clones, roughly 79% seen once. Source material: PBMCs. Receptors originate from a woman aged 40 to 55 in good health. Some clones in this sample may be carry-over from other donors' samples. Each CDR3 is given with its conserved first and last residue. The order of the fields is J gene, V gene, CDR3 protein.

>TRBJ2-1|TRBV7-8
CASSLDLGGRAGGEQFF
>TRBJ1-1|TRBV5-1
CASSLSAGNTEAFF
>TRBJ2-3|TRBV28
CASSPPPTGWSTDTQYF
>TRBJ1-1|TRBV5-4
CASSQGLDSQGAFF
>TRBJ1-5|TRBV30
CAWSSPPFSNQPQHF
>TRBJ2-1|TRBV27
CAPHRNEQFF
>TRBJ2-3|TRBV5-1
CASSLWTSGSTDTQYF
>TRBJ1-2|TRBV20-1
CSAEGYGYTF
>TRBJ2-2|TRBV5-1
CASSLEAGKAGELFF
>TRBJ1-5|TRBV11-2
CASSSRIGQDQPQHF
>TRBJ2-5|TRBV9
CASSSIAGTEATQYF
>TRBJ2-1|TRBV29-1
CSGGTSMTNEQFF
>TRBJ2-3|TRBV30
CAWSVDVADTQYF
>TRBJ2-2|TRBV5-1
CASSAGPGQGDTGELFF
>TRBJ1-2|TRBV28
CASTPGRNYGYTF
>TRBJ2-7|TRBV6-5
CASSYSYGRPPYEQYF
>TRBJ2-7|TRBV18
CASLETGAGKQYF
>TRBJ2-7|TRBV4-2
CASSQEGGDRVYEQYF
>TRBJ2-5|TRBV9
CASSVGASGSQETQYF
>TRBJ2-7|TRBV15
CATSRDPSYEQYF
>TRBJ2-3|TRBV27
CASRGSTDTQYF
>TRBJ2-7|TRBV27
CASTGLGNYEQYF
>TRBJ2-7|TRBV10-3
CAIRLGTSPYEQYF
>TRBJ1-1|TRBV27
CATRPWGQGGTEAFF